What follows describes a single T cell receptor beta chain. Its matching antigen is unknown. The sample comes from a study of OX40 agonist ivuxolimab in advanced cancers. About the research overall: While on treatment, patients had intravenous ivuxolimab at 0.01 to 10 mg/kg every 2 weeks. The study, taken as a whole, reports: Clonal expansion was seen in CD4+ and CD8+ blood T cells by week 6 at 0.1 to 3.0 mg/kg. Average numbers of expanded clones were greater in CD8+ T cells than in CD4+. Patients who responded partially at 0.1-3.0 mg/kg showed clonal expansion ranking among the lowest.

V lost 3 bases and J 5 bases, leaving 8 bases between the germline ends. The CDR3 is made up of 13 amino acids. CDR1 is PRHDT, CDR2 FYEKMQ, per germline (reference sequence). The protocol was immunoSEQ multiplex PCR, while the TCRdb copy is restricted to in-frame clones and leaves out a portion. The sample has around 24,000 clones, around 83% seen once; the top ten hold about a sixth. This sequence joins TRBV13 and TRBJ1-5, with a possible D match to TRBD1 (6 bases). Sequenced here: CD4+ or CD8+ T cells sorted from blood, sampled in a trial of the OX40 agonist ivuxolimab. The sequence came from an adult with an advanced solid tumor such as melanoma, head and neck, liver or kidney cancer. CDR3 loop: CASSFNRDQPQHF. CDR3 coding DNA: TGTGCCAGCAGCTTTAACAGGGATCAGCCCCAGCATTTT.